This T cell receptor beta chain was observed in a study of blood T cell repertoires in COVID-19 (dated by TCRdb to 2019 to 2021). Describing the broader study: Collaborator samples came from the United States, Italy and Spain and covered acute and convalescent phases of COVID-19. The material from the prospective study consisted of cDNA or gDNA derived from T cells, B-cell-depleted T cells, or PBMCs. Subjects who had been exposed to COVID-19, were actively infected with it, or had recovered from it provided the deeply sampled blood TCRbeta repertoires that made up the dataset. The repertoires were made available in a free public database intended to serve as a resource for research on the immune response to SARS-CoV-2. The samples were drawn from the first 160 participants of the ongoing ImmuneRACE study and from 1,254 subjects provided by 6 global collaborators. The sample metadata nearly always contained a de-identified subject ID, COVID-19 status, age in years and sex. Where available, HLA class I and class II types were obtained from metadata supplied by the sample provider rather than from assay-based typing.

Another Seattle source contributed samples from volunteer blood donors who had recovered from COVID-19. Whole blood was collected in K2EDTA tubes by collaborating institutions according to the institutions' own protocols. For TCRbeta analysis, collaborator samples were shipped as frozen whole blood, as isolated PBMCs, or as DNA extracted from either sample type. This clone was found a few times. What antigen it recognizes has not been identified. Base qualities are not provided; no much larger clone lies one nucleotide away. Per the germline V gene, SQVTM is the CDR1 and ANQGSEA is the CDR2. From the cysteine through the phenylalanine, the CDR3 covers 14 amino acids. Left in the record is the CDR3 DNA by itself, 42 bases read in frame from the first base. V was cut back by 2 bases and J by 0 bases, leaving a gap of 8 bases between them. TCRbeta CDR3 regions were amplified from genomic DNA using the immunoSEQ Assay, a bias-controlled multiplex PCR. The authors' analysis ran thus. Nucleated cell counts per sample were estimated from amplification of reference gene primers within the assay. To quantify the absolute abundance of each unique TCRbeta CDR3 rearrangement, sequence reads were collapsed and filtered. For each sample, productive Simpson clonality was calculated by taking the square root of Simpson's diversity index across productive rearrangements. TCRdb mirrors the immuneACCESS table, restricted to in-frame sequences. Some clones are absent from its copies; in checked studies, under half trace to an unresolved V gene, and the reason for the others is unknown. V, J and clone size derive from that table, while D and trimming were established from the DNA sequence. The sample table lists 120,000 or so clones, roughly nine tenths of them with a count of one. About 8% of the sample goes to the ten largest clones.

What the study reported, not specific to this receptor: How much clinical and demographic metadata was included differed by source and by participant, and the metadata was provided uncurated.

This receptor was identified in an older man who had recovered from COVID-19. The sample comprised peripheral blood. This sequence uses TRBV29-1 and TRBJ1-3; a tentative D match to TRBD1 spans 6 bases. In nucleotide form, the sequence is TGCAGCGTTGAAAGGGGGGGCTCTGGAAACACCATATATTTT. It translates to CSVERGGSGNTIYF.